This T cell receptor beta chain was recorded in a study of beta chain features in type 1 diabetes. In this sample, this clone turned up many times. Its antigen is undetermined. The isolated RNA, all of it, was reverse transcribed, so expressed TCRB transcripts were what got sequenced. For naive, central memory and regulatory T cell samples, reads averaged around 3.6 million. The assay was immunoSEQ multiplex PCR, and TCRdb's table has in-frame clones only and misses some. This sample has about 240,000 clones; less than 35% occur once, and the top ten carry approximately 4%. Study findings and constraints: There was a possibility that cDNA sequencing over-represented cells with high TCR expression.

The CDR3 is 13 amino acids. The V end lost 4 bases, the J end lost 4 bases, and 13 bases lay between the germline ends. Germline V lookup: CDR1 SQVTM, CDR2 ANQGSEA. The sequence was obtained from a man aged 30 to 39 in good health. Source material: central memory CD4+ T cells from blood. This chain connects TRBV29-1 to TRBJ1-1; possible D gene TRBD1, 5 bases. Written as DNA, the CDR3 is TGCAGCGTTGCGTCAGGGACGTCCACTGAAGCTTTCTTT. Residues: CSVASGTSTEAFF.